This T cell receptor beta chain was profiled in a study of T cell responses to AZD1222 COVID-19 vaccine. Sequenced by immunoSEQ multiplex PCR; TCRdb stores in-frame clones only, minus some. This table has roughly 72,000 clones, 75% to 90% appearing once. Study findings and constraints: Regions 160-218 and 743-854 held dominance among vaccine-associated CD4 TCRs, which spanned spike. The study reported that nearly half of spike-specific TCRs target unmutated variant regions.

V shed 0 bases, J shed 8 bases, and the junction held 9 bases outside the gene matches. CDR3 length: 15 amino acids. CDR1 LNHNV and CDR2 YYDKDF come from the germline V gene (reference sequence). Of note for this clone: Its antigen is not known.

Sequencing was performed on peripheral blood, taken on day 0 of AZD1222 vaccination. The TCR comes from an adult in good health. The rearrangement uses TRBV15 and TRBJ1-1, with 7 positions matching TRBD1. CDR3 loop: CATSRDRGQTREAFF. The CDR3 DNA follows: TGTGCCACCAGCAGAGATCGGGGACAGACCCGAGAAGCTTTCTTT.